This T cell receptor (beta chain) was identified during a study of monozygotic twins with inflammatory bowel disease. The study, taken as a whole, reports: Healthy twins shared more clonotypes with others than IBD patients, most markedly active ones.

Germline V lookup: CDR1 SGHTA, CDR2 FQGNSA. The CDR3 contains 16 residues. No DNA is given; TCRdb re-called the 5' RACE reads and lists each CDR3 protein once. This sample contains just over 300,000 distinct CDR3 sequences. Notes on this clonotype: Its antigen is still unknown.

Material: blood. This sequence joins TRBV7-2 and TRBJ2-3; no DNA is available, so the TRBD2 call from TCRdb remains unchecked. This receptor was obtained from a human donor with ulcerative colitis or Crohn's disease, or a healthy co-twin of an affected twin (not recorded which). CDR3: CASSLAGTRRTDTQYF.